This T cell receptor beta chain was profiled in a study of cytomegalovirus exposure and HLA in healthy donors. Study at large: A prior analysis found fewer than 120 million unique TCR beta sequences from about 179 million T cells.

A note on this clone: Its antigen is unknown. At one of its ends the junction is not consistent with the germline gene, which may arise from a read error.

The germline V gene has CDR1 SSHAT and CDR2 FNYEAQ (reference sequence). The CDR3 totals 18 residues. Primers included in the PCR were 60 Vbeta and 13 Jbeta primers. Using immunoSEQ multiplex PCR, the repertoire was profiled, and TCRdb retains in-frame clones only, with some absent. Here the sample spans about 240,000 clones, 82% being singletons. Findings of the study overall: Researchers reported in a later analysis that a missense DCLRE1C variant was tied to TCR beta V- and J-gene trimming. The authors enumerated under 200 TCR beta chains as linked to cytomegalovirus.

The chain recombines TRBV7-7 with TRBJ2-4; the D gene is possibly TRBD2 (5 bases). The source material was PBMCs. The sequence came from a woman in her forties in good health and CMV-seropositive. The DNA for the CDR3 is TGTGCTAGCAGCTTAGCGCGGGTACCTCCTCTAGCCAAAAACATTCAGTACTTC. The encoded protein is CASSLARVPPLAKNIQYF.